This T cell receptor beta chain appears in the sequencing data of a study of blood T cell repertoires in COVID-19. Study overall: There were acute and convalescent COVID-19 samples, and they came from the United States, Italy and Spain.

The CDR3 totals 14 residues. V gave up 0 bases and J gave up 4 bases, with 7 bases separating them. Per germline, CDR1 SGHAT and CDR2 FQNNGV. Only in-frame clones appear in the TCRdb table, and some are missing; sequencing was by immunoSEQ multiplex PCR. Of hundreds of thousands of clones listed, 82% are singletons. This clonotype was sampled from a woman older than 75 with acute or convalescent COVID-19. The V gene is TRBV11-2, the J gene TRBJ2-1; a weak D match, TRBD2 (5 bases). Sequencing input: peripheral blood. CDR3 nucleotide sequence: TGTGCCAGCAGCTTAGATGGGAGATACAATGAGCAGTTCTTC. This translates into CASSLDGRYNEQFF.